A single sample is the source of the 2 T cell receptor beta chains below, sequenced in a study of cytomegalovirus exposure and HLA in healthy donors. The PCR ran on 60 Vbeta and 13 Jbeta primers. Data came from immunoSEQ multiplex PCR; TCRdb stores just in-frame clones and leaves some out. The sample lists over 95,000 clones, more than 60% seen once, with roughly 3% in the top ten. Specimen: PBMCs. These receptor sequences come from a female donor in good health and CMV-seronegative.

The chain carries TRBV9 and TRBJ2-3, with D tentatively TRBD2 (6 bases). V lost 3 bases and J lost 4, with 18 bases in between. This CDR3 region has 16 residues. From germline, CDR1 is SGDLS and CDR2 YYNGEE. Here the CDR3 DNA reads TGTGCCAGCAGCGGAGGACTACGGGATCTAGCAGATACGCAGTATTTT. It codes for CASSGGLRDLADTQYF.

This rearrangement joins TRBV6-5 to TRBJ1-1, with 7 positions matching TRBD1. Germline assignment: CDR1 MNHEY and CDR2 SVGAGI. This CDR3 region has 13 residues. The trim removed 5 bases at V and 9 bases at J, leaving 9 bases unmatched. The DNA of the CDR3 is TGTGCCAGCAGTCCTACCCTACAGGGGAAAGCTTTCTTT. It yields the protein CASSPTLQGKAFF.